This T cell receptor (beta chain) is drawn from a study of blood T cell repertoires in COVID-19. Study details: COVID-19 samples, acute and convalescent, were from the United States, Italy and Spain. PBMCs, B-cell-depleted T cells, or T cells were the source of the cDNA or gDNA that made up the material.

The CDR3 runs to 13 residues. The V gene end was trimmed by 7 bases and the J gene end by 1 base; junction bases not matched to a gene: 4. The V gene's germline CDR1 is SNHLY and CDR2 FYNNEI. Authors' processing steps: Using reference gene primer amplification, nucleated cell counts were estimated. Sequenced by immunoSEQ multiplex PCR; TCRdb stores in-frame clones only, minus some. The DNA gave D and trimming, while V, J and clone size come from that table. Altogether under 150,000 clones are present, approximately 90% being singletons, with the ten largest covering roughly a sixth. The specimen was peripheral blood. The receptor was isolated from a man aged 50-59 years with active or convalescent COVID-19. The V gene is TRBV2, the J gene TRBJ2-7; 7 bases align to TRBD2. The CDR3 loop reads CASTLAASYEQYF. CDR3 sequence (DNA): TGTGCCAGCACTCTAGCGGCATCCTACGAGCAGTACTTC.